This T cell receptor beta chain was sequenced in a study of shared clonotypes between healthy human individuals. For the study at large: Each donor's CD8 memory used one plate, CD8 naive two, each CD4 subset three. Study outcomes and limitations: Clonotypes shared by all four donors outscored non-shared clonotypes in generation probability.

Note on this clone: As yet, its antigen is unknown.

Some clones are missing from TCRdb's copy, which holds only in-frame ones; the method was immunoSEQ multiplex PCR. Of roughly 2.2 million clones in the sample, roughly 93% were seen once. The V end was cut by 5 bases, the J end by 5 bases, with 11 bases between. The CDR3 is 13 amino acids. Germline V gene data show CDR1 as MNHEY and CDR2 as SMNVEV (reference sequence). Sequencing was carried out using naive CD4+ T cells from PBMCs. Subset denoted: CD45RA+ positively selected. The clonotype was recovered from a man aged 18 to 29 in good health. Some clones in this sample may be carry-over from other donors' samples. The genes are TRBV27 and TRBJ2-3, with D possibly matching TRBD1 (6 bases). CDR3 loop: CASSLQGLDTQYF. Written as DNA, the CDR3 is TGTGCCAGCAGTCTACAGGGATTAGATACGCAGTATTTT.